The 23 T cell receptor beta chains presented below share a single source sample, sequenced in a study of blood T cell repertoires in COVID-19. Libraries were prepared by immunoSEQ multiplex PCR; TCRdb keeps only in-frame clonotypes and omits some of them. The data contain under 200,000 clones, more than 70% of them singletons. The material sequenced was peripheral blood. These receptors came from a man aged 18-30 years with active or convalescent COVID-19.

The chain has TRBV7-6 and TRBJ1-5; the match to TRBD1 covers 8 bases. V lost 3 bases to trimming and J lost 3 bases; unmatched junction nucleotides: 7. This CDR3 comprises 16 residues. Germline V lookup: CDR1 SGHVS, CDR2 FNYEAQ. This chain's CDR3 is CASSFALDRVNQPQHF. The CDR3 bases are TGTGCCAGCAGCTTCGCCCTGGACAGGGTCAATCAGCCCCAGCATTTT.

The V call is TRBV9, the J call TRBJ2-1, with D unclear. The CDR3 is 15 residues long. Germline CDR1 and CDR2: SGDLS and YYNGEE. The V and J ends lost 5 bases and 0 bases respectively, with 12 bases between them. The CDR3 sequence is CASSVTPSSYNEQFF. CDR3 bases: TGTGCCAGCAGTGTTACTCCAAGCTCCTACAATGAGCAGTTCTTC.

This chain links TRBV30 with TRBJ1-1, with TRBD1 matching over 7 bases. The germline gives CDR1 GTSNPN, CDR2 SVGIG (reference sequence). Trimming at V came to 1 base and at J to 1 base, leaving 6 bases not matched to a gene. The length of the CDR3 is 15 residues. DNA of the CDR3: TGTGCCTGGAGTGCAGGGGGAGTCAAGAACACTGAAGCTTTCTTT. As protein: CAWSAGGVKNTEAFF. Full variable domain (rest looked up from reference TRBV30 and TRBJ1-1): SQTIHQWPATLVQPVGSPLSLECTVEGTSNPNLYWYRQAAGRGLQLLFYSVGIGQISSEVPQNLSASRPQDRQFILSSKKLLLSDSGFYLCAWSAGGVKNTEAFFGQGTRLTVV.

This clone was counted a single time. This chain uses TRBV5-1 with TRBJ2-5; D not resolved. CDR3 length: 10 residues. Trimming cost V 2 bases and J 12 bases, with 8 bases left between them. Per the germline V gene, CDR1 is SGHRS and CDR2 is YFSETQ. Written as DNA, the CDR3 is TGCGCCAGCAGCTTATCCCCTAAGTACTTC. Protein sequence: CASSLSPKYF.

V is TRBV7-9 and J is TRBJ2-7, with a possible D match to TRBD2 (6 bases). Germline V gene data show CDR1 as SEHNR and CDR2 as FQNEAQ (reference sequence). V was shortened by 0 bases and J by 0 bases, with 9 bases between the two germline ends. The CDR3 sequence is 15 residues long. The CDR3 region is CASSLAAGSSYEQYF. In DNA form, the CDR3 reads TGTGCCAGCAGCTTAGCTGCCGGGAGCTCCTACGAGCAGTACTTC.

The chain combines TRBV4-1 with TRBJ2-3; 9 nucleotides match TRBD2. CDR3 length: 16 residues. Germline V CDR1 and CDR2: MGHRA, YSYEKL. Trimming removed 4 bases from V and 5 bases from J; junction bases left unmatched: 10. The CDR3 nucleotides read TGCGCCAGCAGCCTCCTGGGACTAGCTGGGAAAGATACGCAGTATTTT. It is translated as CASSLLGLAGKDTQYF.

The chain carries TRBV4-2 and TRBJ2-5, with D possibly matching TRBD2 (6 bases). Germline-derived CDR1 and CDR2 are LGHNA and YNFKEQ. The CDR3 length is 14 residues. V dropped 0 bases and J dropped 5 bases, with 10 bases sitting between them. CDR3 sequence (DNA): TGTGCCAGCAGCCAAGACTTAGCGGCGGAGACCCAGTACTTC. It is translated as CASSQDLAAETQYF.

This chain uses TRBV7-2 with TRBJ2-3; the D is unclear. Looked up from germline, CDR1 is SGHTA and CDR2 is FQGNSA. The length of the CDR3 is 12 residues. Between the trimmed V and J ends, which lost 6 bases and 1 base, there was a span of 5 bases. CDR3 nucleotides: TGTGCCAGCAGTCCGGGCACAGATACGCAGTATTTT. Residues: CASSPGTDTQYF. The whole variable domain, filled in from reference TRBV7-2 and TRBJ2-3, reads GAGVSQSPSNKVTEKGKDVELRCDPISGHTALYWYRQSLGQGLEFLIYFQGNSAPDKSGLPSDRFSAERTGGSVSTLTIQRTQQEDSAVYLCASSPGTDTQYFGPGTRLTVL.

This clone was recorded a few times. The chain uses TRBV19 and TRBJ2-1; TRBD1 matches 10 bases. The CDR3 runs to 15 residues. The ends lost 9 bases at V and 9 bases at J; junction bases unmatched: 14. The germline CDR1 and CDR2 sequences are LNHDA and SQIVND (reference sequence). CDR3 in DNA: TGTGCCAGCAGCCCCCAGACAGGGGGCAGCGCTGAGCAGTTCTTC. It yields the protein CASSPQTGGSAEQFF. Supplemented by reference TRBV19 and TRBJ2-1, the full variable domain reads DGGITQSPKYLFRKEGQNVTLSCEQNLNHDAMYWYRQDPGQGLRLIYYSQIVNDFQKGDIAEGYSVSREKKESFPLTVTSAQKNPTAFYLCASSPQTGGSAEQFFGPGTRLTVL.

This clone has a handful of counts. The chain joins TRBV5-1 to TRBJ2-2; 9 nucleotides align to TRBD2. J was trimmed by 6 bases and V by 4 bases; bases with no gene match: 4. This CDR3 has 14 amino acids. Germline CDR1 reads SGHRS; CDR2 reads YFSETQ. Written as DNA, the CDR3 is TGCGCCAGCAGCCCGACTAGCGGACCCGGGGAGCTGTTTTTT. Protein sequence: CASSPTSGPGELFF.

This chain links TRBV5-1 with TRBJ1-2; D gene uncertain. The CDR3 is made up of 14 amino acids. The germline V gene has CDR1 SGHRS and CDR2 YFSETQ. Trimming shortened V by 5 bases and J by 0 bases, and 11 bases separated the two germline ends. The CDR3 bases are TGCGCCAGCAGTTTGACCGACACTAACTATGGCTACACCTTC. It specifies CASSLTDTNYGYTF.

The CDR3 nucleotides read TGTGCCAGCAGCCAAGGGGTTGGCTACACCTTC. Encoded protein: CASSQGVGYTF. The chain couples TRBV27 to TRBJ1-2; a weak D match, TRBD1 (5 bases). CDR1 MNHEY and CDR2 SMNVEV come from the germline V gene (reference sequence). V lost 6 bases to trimming and J lost 7 bases, with 9 bases between them. This CDR3 is built from 11 residues.

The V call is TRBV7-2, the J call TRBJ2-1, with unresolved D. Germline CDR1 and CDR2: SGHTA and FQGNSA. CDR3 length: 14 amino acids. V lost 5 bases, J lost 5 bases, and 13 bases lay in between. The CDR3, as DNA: TGTGCCAGCAGCCCCGCACGGTTCGACAATGAGCAGTTCTTC. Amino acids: CASSPARFDNEQFF.

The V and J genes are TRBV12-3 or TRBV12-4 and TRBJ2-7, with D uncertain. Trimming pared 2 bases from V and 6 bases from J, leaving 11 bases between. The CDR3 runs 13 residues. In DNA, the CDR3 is TGTGCCAGCAGTTTACTTACGCGAGGCGAGCAGTACTTC. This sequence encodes CASSLLTRGEQYF.

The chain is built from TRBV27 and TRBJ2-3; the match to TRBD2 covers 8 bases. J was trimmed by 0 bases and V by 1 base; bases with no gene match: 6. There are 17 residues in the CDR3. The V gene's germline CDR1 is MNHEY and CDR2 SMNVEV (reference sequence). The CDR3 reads CASSLFLAGTSTDTQYF. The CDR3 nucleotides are TGTGCCAGCAGTTTATTCTTAGCGGGGACGAGCACAGATACGCAGTATTTT.

This CDR3 reads CASSLGGLAYTDTQYF. In DNA form, the CDR3 reads TGTGCCAGCAGCTTGGGGGGACTAGCCTACACAGATACGCAGTATTTT. J is TRBJ2-3 and V is TRBV5-6; 9 positions agree with TRBD2. The length of the CDR3 is 16 residues. CDR1 and CDR2 from the germline V gene are SGHDT and YYEEEE. V was pared by 0 bases and J by 2 bases, with 4 bases of the junction left unmatched.

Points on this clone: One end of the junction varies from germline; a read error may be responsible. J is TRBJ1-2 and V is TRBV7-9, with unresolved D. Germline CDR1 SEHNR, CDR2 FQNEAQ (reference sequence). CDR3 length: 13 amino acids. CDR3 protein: CAGSSADYYGYTF. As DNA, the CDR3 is TGTGCCGGCAGCTCCGCAGATTACTATGGCTACACCTTC.

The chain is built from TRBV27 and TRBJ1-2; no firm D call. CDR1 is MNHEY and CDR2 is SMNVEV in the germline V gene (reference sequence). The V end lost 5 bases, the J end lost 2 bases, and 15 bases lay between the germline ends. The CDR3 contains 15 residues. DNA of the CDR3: TGTGCCAGCAGTGGCCTTGGAGGGCGCAACTATGGCTACACCTTC. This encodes CASSGLGGRNYGYTF.

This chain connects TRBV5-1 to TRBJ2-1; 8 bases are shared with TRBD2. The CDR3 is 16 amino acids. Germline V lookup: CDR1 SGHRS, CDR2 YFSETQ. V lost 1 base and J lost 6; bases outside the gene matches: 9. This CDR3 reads CASSLTLPGGRNEQFF. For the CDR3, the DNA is TGCGCCAGCAGCTTGACCCTTCCGGGGGGGCGCAATGAGCAGTTCTTC. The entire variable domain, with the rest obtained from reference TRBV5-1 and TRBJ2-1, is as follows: KAGVTQTPRYLIKTRGQQVTLSCSPISGHRSVSWYQQTPGQGLQFLFEYFSETQRNKGNFPGRFSGRQFSNSRSEMNVSTLELGDSALYLCASSLTLPGGRNEQFFGPGTRLTVL.

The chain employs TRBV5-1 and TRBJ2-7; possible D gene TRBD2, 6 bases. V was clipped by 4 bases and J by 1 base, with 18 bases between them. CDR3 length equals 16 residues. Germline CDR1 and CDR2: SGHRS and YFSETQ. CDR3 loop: CASSTLLGDSSYEQYF. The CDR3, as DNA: TGCGCCAGCAGCACCCTTCTGGGGGACTCTTCCTACGAGCAGTACTTC.

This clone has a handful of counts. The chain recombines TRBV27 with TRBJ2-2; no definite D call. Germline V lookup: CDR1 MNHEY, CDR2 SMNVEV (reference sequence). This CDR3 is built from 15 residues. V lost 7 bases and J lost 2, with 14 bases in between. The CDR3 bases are TGTGCCAGCACCTCGGGTGTCCGAAACACCGGGGAGCTGTTTTTT. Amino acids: CASTSGVRNTGELFF.

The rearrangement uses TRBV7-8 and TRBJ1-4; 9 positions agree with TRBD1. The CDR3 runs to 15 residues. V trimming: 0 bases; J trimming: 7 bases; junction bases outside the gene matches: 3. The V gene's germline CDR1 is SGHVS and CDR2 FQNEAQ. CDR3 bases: TGTGCCAGCAGCTTAGCGACAGGGGGTTCTGAAAAACTGTTTTTT. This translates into CASSLATGGSEKLFF.

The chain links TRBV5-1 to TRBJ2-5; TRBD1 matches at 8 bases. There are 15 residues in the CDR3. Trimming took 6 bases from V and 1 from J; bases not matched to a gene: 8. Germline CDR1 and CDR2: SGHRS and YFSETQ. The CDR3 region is CASKPGTGLQETQYF. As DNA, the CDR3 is TGCGCCAGCAAACCCGGGACAGGACTCCAAGAGACCCAGTACTTC.